Presented here are 20 T cell receptor beta chains from one specimen sequenced in a study of T cell responses to AZD1222 COVID-19 vaccine. The repertoire was sequenced with immunoSEQ multiplex PCR; TCRdb's copy has only in-frame clones and lacks some. The sample carries about 19,000 clones, 81% recorded once. The source material was peripheral blood, sampled 28 days after the second AZD1222 dose. These TCRs come from an adult who received the AZD1222 COVID-19 vaccine.

The V gene is TRBV4-3, the J gene TRBJ2-1; 13 bases match TRBD2. This CDR3 comprises 20 residues. Trimming took 1 base from V and 0 from J; bases not matched to a gene: 9. In germline, CDR1 is LGHNA, CDR2 YSLEER. The CDR3, as DNA: TGCGCCAGCAGCCAAGTTATACTAGCGGGAGGGCCGTTCTCCTACAATGAGCAGTTCTTC. This translates into CASSQVILAGGPFSYNEQFF.

The rearrangement uses TRBV11-2 and TRBJ1-1; weak D call: TRBD1 (5 bases). V lost 5 bases, J lost 7 bases, and 14 bases lay in between. The CDR3 loop spans 13 amino acids. Germline lookup yields CDR1 SGHAT and CDR2 FQNNGV. CDR3 coding DNA: TGTGCCAGCAGCCGGGGACTCGTTTATGAAGCTTTCTTT. This encodes CASSRGLVYEAFF.

The V gene is TRBV27, the J gene TRBJ1-6, with D unresolved. CDR3 size: 13 residues. Germline V gene data show CDR1 as MNHEY and CDR2 as SMNVEV (reference sequence). Trimming left V 8 bases short and J 8 bases short, with 13 bases between. Here the CDR3 DNA reads TGTGCCAGCGGAAGGGCTGCAGATTCACCCCTCCACTTT. The encoded protein is CASGRAADSPLHF.

This clone appeared a few times. This chain joins TRBV19 and TRBJ1-2; 7 bases align to TRBD1. CDR3 length equals 18 residues. With V trimmed by 7 bases and J by 7 bases, 24 bases remained unmatched. CDR1 and CDR2 from the germline V gene are LNHDA and SQIVND (reference sequence). CDR3 sequence (DNA): TGTGCCAGTATCGGGACAGATACCGCCAAATTAGTGACAGGTGGCTACACCTTC. Its translation is CASIGTDTAKLVTGGYTF.

The rearrangement links TRBV29-1 to TRBJ1-1; no reliable D call. This CDR3 contains 10 residues. Per germline, CDR1 SQVTM and CDR2 ANQGSEA. The germline V and J ends were trimmed by 7 bases and 4 bases, with 7 bases remaining between them. Here the CDR3 DNA reads TGCAGCGCCGGCGGCACTGAAGCTTTCTTT. It is translated as CSAGGTEAFF.

The CDR3 region is CASSPQTGGDEQYF. The CDR3 DNA reads TGTGCCAGCAGCCCTCAGACAGGGGGAGACGAGCAGTACTTC. The chain links TRBV7-6 to TRBJ2-7; 9 bases match TRBD1. CDR3 length equals 14 residues. Germline-derived CDR1 and CDR2 are SGHVS and FNYEAQ. The trim removed 5 bases at V and 5 bases at J, leaving 7 bases unmatched. Full variable domain (remainder filled in from reference TRBV7-6 and TRBJ2-7): GAGVSQSPRYKVTKRGQDVALRCDPISGHVSLYWYRQALGQGPEFLTYFNYEAQQDKSGLPNDRFSAERPEGSISTLTIQRTEQRDSAMYRCASSPQTGGDEQYFGPGTRLTVT.

The chain couples TRBV2 to TRBJ1-1; D ambiguous. V was pared by 1 base and J by 4 bases, with 7 bases between. From germline, CDR1 is SNHLY and CDR2 FYNNEI. CDR3 size: 13 residues. The CDR3, as DNA: TGTGCCAGCAGTGAAGGCCGGGGCACTGAAGCTTTCTTT. This gives the protein CASSEGRGTEAFF. The variable domain in full, with the rest retrieved from reference TRBV2 and TRBJ1-1, is EPEVTQTPSHQVTQMGQEVILRCVPISNHLYFYWYRQILGQKVEFLVSFYNNEISEKSEIFDDQFSVERPDGSNFTLKIRSTKLEDSAMYFCASSEGRGTEAFFGQGTRLTVV.

The chain links TRBV12-1 to TRBJ2-7; TRBD1 is the table's D call, not checked against the DNA. TRBV12-1 is noted as a pseudogene. The CDR3 is 18 residues long. The CDR3 coding sequence is TGTGCCAGCAGCTTTGTATCGGGCGACAGGGGACCCACCTACGAGCAGTACTTC. Its translation is CASSFVSGDRGPTYEQYF.

The gene calls are TRBV13 and TRBJ2-1; tentatively, D is TRBD2 (6 bases). From germline, CDR1 is PRHDT and CDR2 FYEKMQ (reference sequence). The germline V and J ends were trimmed by 5 bases and 0 bases, with 11 bases remaining between them. This CDR3 is built from 15 residues. The CDR3, as DNA: TGTGCCAGCAGCCCGGGGGTGATCTCCTACAATGAGCAGTTCTTC. This encodes CASSPGVISYNEQFF.

The genes are TRBV5-1 and TRBJ2-1; 11 bases match TRBD1. The CDR3 contains 17 residues. V was clipped by 2 bases and J by 10 bases; unmatched bases: 14. CDR1 and CDR2 (germline): SGHRS, YFSETQ. The CDR3 loop is CASSLSPGTGGGREQFF. CDR3 DNA: TGCGCCAGCAGCTTATCGCCCGGGACAGGGGGTGGGAGGGAGCAGTTCTTC.

This chain connects TRBV18 to TRBJ2-1; 7 bases map to TRBD2. V lost 5 bases, J lost 0 bases, and 7 bases stayed unmatched. CDR1 is KGHSH and CDR2 is LQKENI in the germline V gene. The CDR3 totals 16 residues. CDR3 residues: CASSTSSGSSYNEQFF. The CDR3 DNA reads as TGTGCCAGCTCAACCTCTAGCGGCAGCTCCTACAATGAGCAGTTCTTC.

The genes are TRBV18 and TRBJ1-4; the D is unclear. V lost 5 bases to trimming and J lost 5 bases, with 9 bases between them. Germline V gene lookup returns CDR1 KGHSH and CDR2 LQKENI. The CDR3 is made up of 13 amino acids. This CDR3 is CASSSDQNEKLFF. In DNA form, the CDR3 reads TGTGCCAGCTCATCGGACCAGAATGAAAAACTGTTTTTT.

CDR3 DNA: TGCGCCAGCAGCTTGGAGGCGGGGGGGCGGGGCACCGGGGAGCTGTTTTTT. Protein product: CASSLEAGGRGTGELFF. J is TRBJ2-2 and V is TRBV5-1; 9 nucleotides line up with TRBD2. CDR1 and CDR2 from the germline V gene are SGHRS and YFSETQ. V lost 0 bases and J lost 4; bases outside the gene matches: 7. This CDR3 spans 17 amino acids. The entire variable domain, with the rest obtained from reference TRBV5-1 and TRBJ2-2, is as follows: KAGVTQTPRYLIKTRGQQVTLSCSPISGHRSVSWYQQTPGQGLQFLFEYFSETQRNKGNFPGRFSGRQFSNSRSEMNVSTLELGDSALYLCASSLEAGGRGTGELFFGEGSRLTVL.

This chain joins TRBV4-3 and TRBJ1-2; D remains ambiguous. Germline V lookup: CDR1 LGHNA, CDR2 YSLEER. The V end lost 0 bases, the J end lost 5 bases, and 7 bases lay between the germline ends. The CDR3 loop spans 13 amino acids. This chain's CDR3 is CASSQDGEYGYTF. CDR3 sequence (DNA): TGCGCCAGCAGCCAAGATGGAGAGTATGGCTACACCTTC.

CDR3: CAWRRVVEDRSSYNSPLHF. The CDR3 coding sequence is TGTGCCTGGAGGAGAGTCGTTGAGGACAGGAGCTCCTATAATTCACCCCTCCACTTT. The genes are TRBV30 and TRBJ1-6; TRBD1 matches 7 bases. From germline, CDR1 is GTSNPN and CDR2 SVGIG (reference sequence). V dropped 3 bases and J dropped 0; count of bases not matched to a gene: 14. CDR3 length equals 19 residues.

This clone turned up a few times. The chain links TRBV11-1 to TRBJ2-7; 8 bases agree with TRBD1. The CDR3 is made up of 14 amino acids. V was clipped by 4 bases and J by 3 bases; unmatched bases: 5. The germline gives CDR1 SGHAT, CDR2 FQDESV (reference sequence). The CDR3 protein is CASSYRGNYYEQYF. The CDR3 region has the DNA TGTGCCAGCAGCTACAGGGGGAACTACTACGAGCAGTACTTC.

This clone was seen just once. V is TRBV30 and J is TRBJ2-7; 10 bases are shared with TRBD1. This CDR3 has 15 residues. V trimming: 8 bases; J trimming: 3 bases; junction bases outside the gene matches: 13. Germline lookup yields CDR1 GTSNPN and CDR2 SVGIG (reference sequence). The CDR3: CAVRTGTGVFYEQYF. CDR3 bases: TGTGCCGTGCGAACCGGGACAGGGGTCTTCTACGAGCAGTACTTC.

The gene calls are TRBV19 and TRBJ1-1; 10 bases agree with TRBD1. The junction had 3 bases not matched to a gene; V was cut back by 6 bases and J by 2 bases. The CDR3 spans 14 residues. Germline values: CDR1 LNHDA, CDR2 SQIVND (reference sequence). The CDR3: CASRRDRGNTEAFF. CDR3 DNA sequence: TGTGCCAGTAGGCGGGACAGGGGTAACACTGAAGCTTTCTTT.

This clone was recorded once. The chain couples TRBV19 to TRBJ2-2, with D possibly matching TRBD2 (6 bases). This CDR3 comprises 17 residues. V was cut by 6 bases and J by 1 base, with 18 bases left in between. From germline, CDR1 is LNHDA and CDR2 SQIVND (reference sequence). CDR3 in DNA: TGTGCCAGTAGCAAGGGACTGGGAGGAGGGAACACCGGGGAGCTGTTTTTT. Amino acids: CASSKGLGGGNTGELFF.

This chain uses TRBV5-1 with TRBJ1-1, with 9 bases identical to TRBD1. Germline CDR1 is SGHRS and CDR2 is YFSETQ. The CDR3 is 13 residues long. After removal of 4 bases from V and 11 bases from J, the junction contained 9 bases not matched to a gene. CDR3: CASSDRDRAPAFF. Written as DNA, the CDR3 is TGCGCCAGCAGCGACCGGGACAGGGCTCCCGCTTTCTTT.